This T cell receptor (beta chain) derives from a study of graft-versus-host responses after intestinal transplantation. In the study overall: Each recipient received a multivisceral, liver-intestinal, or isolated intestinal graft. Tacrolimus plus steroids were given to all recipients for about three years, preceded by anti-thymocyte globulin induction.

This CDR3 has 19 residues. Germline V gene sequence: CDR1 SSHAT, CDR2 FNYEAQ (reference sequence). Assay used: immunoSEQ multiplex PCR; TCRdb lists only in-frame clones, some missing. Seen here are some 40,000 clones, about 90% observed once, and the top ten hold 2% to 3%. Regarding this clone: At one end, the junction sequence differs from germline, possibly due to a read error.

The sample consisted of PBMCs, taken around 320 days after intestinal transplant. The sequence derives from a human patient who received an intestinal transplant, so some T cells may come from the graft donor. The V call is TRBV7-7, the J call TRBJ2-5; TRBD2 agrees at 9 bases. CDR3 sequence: CASSLHPIPLAGDGETQYF. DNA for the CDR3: TGTGCTAGCAGCTTACACCCAATACCTTTAGCGGGAGACGGAGAGACCCAGTACTTC.